These 22 T cell receptor beta chains came from one sample sequenced in a study of T cells in Graves' hyperthyroidism and ophthalmopathy. It was RNA transcripts that yielded the amplified TCR beta CDR3 regions. First-round RT-PCR targeting the TCR CDR3 was performed with the HTBI primer set. MiXCR, applied by TCRdb to the multiplex PCR reads, yields one record per CDR3 protein. The repertoire has about 290,000 distinct CDR3 sequences, approximately 14% of them found once; the top ten carry 6.5% to 10%. The source material was blood. These TCRs come from a woman in her thirties or forties with Graves' hyperthyroidism.

This clonotype was seen many times. The chain links TRBV7-2 to TRBJ2-2; D gene unclear. CDR1 SGHTA and CDR2 FQGNSA come from the germline V gene. This CDR3 is 16 amino acids long. The V end was cut by 5 bases, the J end by 3 bases, with 16 bases between. The CDR3 coding sequence is TGTGCCAGCAGCCCATCGGCACCCCCATACACCGGGGAGCTGTTTTTT. Protein: CASSPSAPPYTGELFF. The full variable domain, in which reference TRBV7-2 and TRBJ2-2 provide the parts outside the CDR3, is GAGVSQSPSNKVTEKGKDVELRCDPISGHTALYWYRQSLGQGLEFLIYFQGNSAPDKSGLPSDRFSAERTGGSVSTLTIQRTQQEDSAVYLCASSPSAPPYTGELFFGEGSRLTVL.

This clonotype has just a few counts. This chain uses TRBV6-1 with TRBJ2-6; D possibly matches TRBD1 or TRBD2 (7 bases each). With 5 bases removed from V and 0 bases from J, the gap between germline ends came to 14 bases. The CDR3 length is 17 residues. Germline CDR1 reads MNHNS; CDR2 reads SASEGT. The CDR3 region has the DNA TGTGCCAGCAGTCGGCAGGGGGGGTTCTCTGGGGCCAACGTCCTGACTTTC. Protein product: CASSRQGGFSGANVLTF.

This clonotype has a count of ten or more. The chain employs TRBV6-2 or TRBV6-3 and TRBJ1-1; no reliable D call. CDR1 is MNHEY and CDR2 is SVGEGT in the germline V gene. V was trimmed by 3 bases and J by 1 base, leaving 9 bases between them. The CDR3 has 14 amino acids. The DNA of the CDR3 is TGTGCCAGCAGTTATGAACGGAGGAACACTGAAGCTTTCTTT. Its protein is CASSYERRNTEAFF.

The chain is built from TRBV7-2 and TRBJ2-3; tentative D call: TRBD1 (6 bases). V was pared by 4 bases and J by 1 base, with 15 bases between. The CDR3 is 16 amino acids. The germline CDR1 and CDR2 sequences are SGHTA and FQGNSA. In nucleotides, the CDR3 is TGTGCCAGCAGCTCCACCGGGACAACTGGCACAGATACGCAGTATTTT. It yields the protein CASSSTGTTGTDTQYF.

The rearrangement uses TRBV20-1 and TRBJ2-4, with 7 bases fitting TRBD1. V dropped 4 bases and J dropped 1; count of bases not matched to a gene: 4. The CDR3 covers 14 residues. Germline lookup yields CDR1 DFQATT and CDR2 SNEGSKA (reference sequence). The CDR3 sequence: CSANDRAAKNIQYF. CDR3 DNA: TGCAGTGCTAATGACAGGGCGGCCAAAAACATTCAGTACTTC.

This clonotype occurred many times. The chain carries TRBV28 and TRBJ1-4; tentative D call: TRBD1 (5 bases). The V and J ends lost 10 bases and 5 bases respectively, with 14 bases between them. Germline V gene lookup returns CDR1 MDHEN and CDR2 SYDVKM. This CDR3 spans 13 amino acids. The DNA of the CDR3 is TGTGCCATCCCCGGGACCGAGAATGAAAAACTGTTTTTT. Translated, it gives CAIPGTENEKLFF.

Many counts were recorded for this clonotype. V is TRBV15 and J is TRBJ1-5, with a weak D call TRBD1 (5 bases). V dropped 3 bases and J dropped 5 bases, with 14 bases sitting between them. Germline values: CDR1 LNHNV, CDR2 YYDKDF (reference sequence). The length of the CDR3 is 15 residues. In DNA, the CDR3 is TGTGCCACCAGCAGCCCGGGGGGGACCCATCAGCCCCAGCATTTT. Residues: CATSSPGGTHQPQHF.

This clonotype appeared many times. The chain uses TRBV5-1 and TRBJ1-2; 7 bases map to TRBD1. The germline V gene encodes CDR1 SGHRS and CDR2 YFSETQ. This CDR3 comprises 14 residues. V shed 3 bases and J 3 bases; nucleotides not matched to a gene: 5. CDR3 loop: CASSSTGTDYGYTF. CDR3 sequence (DNA): TGCGCCAGCAGCTCAACCGGGACAGACTATGGCTACACCTTC.

This clonotype has only a few counts. J is TRBJ1-2 and V is TRBV29-1; possible D gene TRBD1, 6 bases. Germline assignment: CDR1 SQVTM and CDR2 ANQGSEA. The CDR3 is 13 residues long. Trimming took 4 bases from V and 4 from J, leaving 13 bases between them. The CDR3 reads CSVASPRGYGYTF. The CDR3 DNA reads TGCAGCGTTGCCAGTCCCAGGGGCTATGGCTACACCTTC.

This clonotype was observed many times. The gene calls are TRBV10-3 and TRBJ2-3; the match to TRBD2 covers 12 bases. The CDR3 has 17 residues. V lost 3 bases and J lost 3; bases outside the gene matches: 7. CDR1 ENHRY and CDR2 SYGVKD come from the germline V gene. The CDR3 DNA follows: TGTGCCATCAGTGACTTATCAGGACTAGCGGGAACAGATACGCAGTATTTT. It specifies CAISDLSGLAGTDTQYF.

J is TRBJ1-1 and V is TRBV20-1; unclear D gene. The V and J ends lost 6 bases and 3 bases respectively, with 8 bases between them. This CDR3 has 11 amino acids. Germline V gene sequence: CDR1 DFQATT, CDR2 SNEGSKA (reference sequence). The CDR3 region is CSAKVDTEAFF. DNA for the CDR3: TGCAGTGCAAAGGTGGACACTGAAGCTTTCTTT.

This clonotype showed up many times. V usage is TRBV28 and J usage is TRBJ2-5; 7 nucleotides align to TRBD1. Trimming took 6 bases from V and 4 from J; bases not matched to a gene: 5. The CDR3 is 13 residues long. From germline, CDR1 is MDHEN and CDR2 SYDVKM. CDR3 amino acids: CASSLGQLETQYF. The DNA for the CDR3 is TGTGCCAGCAGCTTGGGACAGCTAGAGACCCAGTACTTC.

The table lists this clonotype with many counts. This chain uses TRBV27 with TRBJ2-2; unclear D gene. The germline V gene encodes CDR1 MNHEY and CDR2 SMNVEV (reference sequence). This CDR3 is built from 13 residues. Trimming pared 10 bases from V and 2 bases from J, leaving 11 bases between. The CDR3 sequence is CATSALNTGELFF. Written as DNA, the CDR3 is TGTGCCACCTCAGCCCTAAACACCGGGGAGCTGTTTTTT.

This clonotype was seen repeatedly, ten times or more. The rearrangement uses TRBV20-1 and TRBJ2-1; 9 nucleotides line up with TRBD2. This CDR3 has 16 amino acids. V trimming: 3 bases; J trimming: 0 bases; junction bases outside the gene matches: 6. Germline assignment: CDR1 DFQATT and CDR2 SNEGSKA (reference sequence). Here the CDR3 DNA reads TGCAGTGCTAGGTCCTCGACTAGCGGCTCCTACAATGAGCAGTTCTTC. Its protein is CSARSSTSGSYNEQFF.

This clonotype was observed many times. This chain joins TRBV25-1 and TRBJ1-1; the match to TRBD1 covers 9 bases. The CDR3 runs to 16 residues. V lost 4 bases, J lost 3 bases, and 9 bases stayed unmatched. In germline, CDR1 is MGHDK, CDR2 SYGVNS. The CDR3 reads CASSGYRTGEDTEAFF. In DNA, the CDR3 is TGTGCCAGCAGTGGCTACCGGACAGGGGAGGACACTGAAGCTTTCTTT.

Ten or more counts support this clonotype. V usage is TRBV27 and J usage is TRBJ2-2; 8 bases fit TRBD1. This CDR3 contains 16 residues. Germline loops: CDR1 MNHEY, CDR2 SMNVEV (reference sequence). Unmatched junction bases numbered 10, after V lost 6 bases and J lost 4 bases. CDR3 sequence (DNA): TGTGCCAGCAGGCCGATTTGGACAGGGCTCACCGGGGAGCTGTTTTTT. The encoded protein is CASRPIWTGLTGELFF.

V gene TRBV4-1 combines with J gene TRBJ1-6; D may be TRBD1 (5 bases). This CDR3 has 16 residues. Germline loops: CDR1 MGHRA, CDR2 YSYEKL. V was cut by 1 base and J by 9 bases, with 16 bases left in between. The CDR3 loop is CASSQAGQGLGSPLHF. The CDR3 nucleotides read TGCGCCAGCAGCCAAGCGGGGCAGGGTTTGGGTTCACCCCTCCACTTT.

The chain joins TRBV6-1 to TRBJ2-2; D call uncertain. V was clipped by 4 bases and J by 1 base, with 4 bases between them. This CDR3 has 13 amino acids. CDR1 is MNHNS and CDR2 is SASEGT in the germline V gene. For the CDR3, the DNA is TGTGCCAGCAGTGTTTGGAACACCGGGGAGCTGTTTTTT. Its protein is CASSVWNTGELFF.

This clonotype turned up a few times. The chain carries TRBV25-1 and TRBJ1-2, with D unresolved. Germline loops: CDR1 MGHDK, CDR2 SYGVNS. The CDR3 spans 12 residues. V gave up 4 bases and J gave up 4 bases, with 7 bases separating them. The CDR3 sequence is CASSASGYGYTF. The CDR3 nucleotides are TGTGCCAGCAGTGCCAGTGGCTATGGCTACACCTTC.

The chain is built from TRBV24-1 and TRBJ2-1, with 8 bases that match TRBD2. This CDR3 has 16 amino acids. CDR1 and CDR2 (germline): KGHDR, SFDVKD. The V gene end was trimmed by 5 bases and the J gene end by 0 bases; junction bases not matched to a gene: 5. The CDR3 reads CATSGGSGSSYNEQFF. The CDR3 DNA sequence: TGTGCCACCAGTGGGGGGAGCGGGAGCTCCTACAATGAGCAGTTCTTC.

In its sample, this clonotype was seen many times. The CDR3 sequence: CASSSGGLGYEQYF. The CDR3 DNA reads TGTGCCAGCAGTTCCGGGGGACTAGGCTACGAGCAGTACTTC. This rearrangement joins TRBV6-1 to TRBJ2-7, with 8 bases fitting TRBD2. V shed 5 bases and J 3 bases; nucleotides not matched to a gene: 6. Germline V gene lookup returns CDR1 MNHNS and CDR2 SASEGT. The length of the CDR3 is 14 residues.

On this clonotype: Being one base from a much bigger clone, this may be a read error. V gene TRBV30 combines with J gene TRBJ1-3; no definite D call. CDR1 and CDR2 from the germline V gene are GTSNPN and SVGIG (reference sequence). The CDR3 consists of 13 residues. V was clipped by 2 bases and J by 8 bases, with 13 bases between them. The chain's CDR3 is CAWSFGQRDTIYF. The CDR3 DNA is TGTGCCTGGAGTTTTGGCCAGAGGGACACCATATATTTT.